The following is a TCR beta chain sequence with its context. Its antigen is currently unknown. Germline values: CDR1 MNHNY, CDR2 SVGAGI (reference sequence). Trimming took 5 bases from V and 3 from J, leaving 6 bases between them. This CDR3 is 12 amino acids long. These data are taken from a study of T-cell reconstitution after alpha-beta-depleted transplantation in children. For TCRbeta, the library was prepared with unique molecular identifiers. In TCRdb, the PCR reads were re-called with MiXCR into one record per CDR3 protein. This sample has 300,000 to 400,000 distinct CDR3 sequences, with 15% to 20% found just once. The study's findings and limits: The authors attributed T-cell counts and diversity one year after transplant mostly to newly produced T cells. It was reported that alpha-beta T cells came from several hundred expanded graft clones (about two months after transplant).

The source of this sequence is a male patient aged 2-15 years who had a stem cell transplant for acute lymphoblastic leukemia, so the T cells may come from the graft donor. The sequencing here drew on PBMCs, mostly from graft donor cells, taken 360 days after TCRalphabeta/CD19-depleted stem cell transplant. This chain connects TRBV6-6 to TRBJ2-3; D gene unclear. CDR3 in DNA: TGTGCCAGCAGTCTCCAGACAGATACGCAGTATTTT. Amino acids: CASSLQTDTQYF.